The rows below give T cell receptor beta chains drawn from one sample of a study of blood T cell repertoires in COVID-19. This table comes from immunoSEQ multiplex PCR, and its TCRdb copy is limited to in-frame clones, with some not included. Of about 26,000 clones listed, 94% are singletons. Input material: peripheral blood. These TCRs come from a human donor with active COVID-19. The donor label of this sample is uncertain. Both conserved end residues are part of each CDR3. Each record gives: clone size, V gene, J gene, D gene, CDR3 protein, CDR3 DNA. A D gene is named only where the DNA matches it firmly. Expanded clones get a size class; other rows say once, few or many, or leave the size out.

clone size: NA; V gene: TRBV12-3/TRBV12-4; J gene: TRBJ1-1; D gene: NA; CDR3 protein: CASSLRSNTEAFF; CDR3 DNA: TGTGCCAGCAGTTTGCGGTCGAACACTGAAGCTTTCTTT
clone size: NA; V gene: TRBV5-1; J gene: TRBJ2-5; D gene: TRBD1; CDR3 protein: CASSPETGGETQYF; CDR3 DNA: TGCGCCAGCAGCCCAGAGACAGGGGGAGAGACCCAGTACTTC
clone size: NA; V gene: TRBV18; J gene: TRBJ2-1; D gene: NA; CDR3 protein: CASSPILAYNEQFF; CDR3 DNA: TGTGCCAGCTCACCAATCCTAGCCTACAATGAGCAGTTCTTC
clone size: NA; V gene: TRBV19; J gene: TRBJ2-5; D gene: NA; CDR3 protein: CASSNFEGIGETQYF; CDR3 DNA: TGTGCCAGTAGCAACTTTGAGGGAATTGGGGAGACCCAGTACTTC
clone size: NA; V gene: TRBV7-9; J gene: TRBJ2-2; D gene: NA; CDR3 protein: CASSPMTGNSDTGELFF; CDR3 DNA: TGTGCCAGCAGCCCCATGACAGGCAATTCGGACACCGGGGAGCTGTTTTTT
clone size: NA; V gene: TRBV27; J gene: TRBJ2-3; D gene: NA; CDR3 protein: CASSLYSGVTDTQYF; CDR3 DNA: TGTGCCAGCAGTTTGTATAGCGGAGTCACAGATACGCAGTATTTT
clone size: few; V gene: TRBV3-1/TRBV3-2; J gene: TRBJ2-7; D gene: NA; CDR3 protein: CASSQGSGAYEQYF; CDR3 DNA: TGTGCCAGCAGCCAAGGGTCGGGGGCCTACGAGCAGTACTTC
clone size: NA; V gene: TRBV18; J gene: TRBJ1-5; D gene: TRBD1; CDR3 protein: CASRARGTGDQPQHF; CDR3 DNA: TGTGCCAGCCGAGCTCGGGGGACAGGGGATCAGCCCCAGCATTTT
clone size: NA; V gene: TRBV4-2; J gene: TRBJ2-7; D gene: TRBD2; CDR3 protein: CASSQEWRGRASYEQYF; CDR3 DNA: TGTGCCAGCAGCCAAGAGTGGCGGGGGAGGGCCTCCTACGAGCAGTACTTC
clone size: NA; V gene: TRBV20-1; J gene: TRBJ1-6; D gene: NA; CDR3 protein: CSASVARNSPLHF; CDR3 DNA: TGCAGTGCTAGTGTAGCTCGTAATTCACCCCTCCACTTT
clone size: NA; V gene: TRBV11-2; J gene: TRBJ1-1; D gene: NA; CDR3 protein: CASSPLQAEAFF; CDR3 DNA: TGTGCCAGCAGCCCCCTCCAGGCTGAAGCTTTCTTT
clone size: NA; V gene: TRBV12-5; J gene: TRBJ2-2; D gene: NA; CDR3 protein: CASGLVRFRSPGELFF; CDR3 DNA: TGTGCTAGTGGTTTGGTAAGATTCAGATCTCCCGGGGAGCTGTTTTTT
clone size: once; V gene: TRBV5-4; J gene: TRBJ2-3; D gene: TRBD2; CDR3 protein: CASSSDFGGGAYAQYF; CDR3 DNA: TGTGCCAGCAGCTCCGACTTTGGCGGGGGGGCTTACGCGCAGTATTTT
clone size: NA; V gene: TRBV7-8; J gene: TRBJ2-7; D gene: NA; CDR3 protein: CASSRGWSSYEQYF; CDR3 DNA: TGTGCCAGCAGCCGCGGGTGGAGCTCCTACGAGCAGTACTTC
clone size: NA; V gene: TRBV6-6; J gene: TRBJ1-3; D gene: NA; CDR3 protein: CASSRIVQGNGNTIYF; CDR3 DNA: TGTGCCAGCAGTCGCATTGTACAGGGAAATGGAAACACCATATATTTT
clone size: NA; V gene: TRBV29-1; J gene: TRBJ2-3; D gene: NA; CDR3 protein: CSVEDRSSVSTDTQYF; CDR3 DNA: TGCAGCGTTGAAGATCGATCTAGCGTTAGCACAGATACGCAGTATTTT
clone size: NA; V gene: TRBV7-2; J gene: TRBJ1-5; D gene: NA; CDR3 protein: CASSLVAGYSNQPQHF; CDR3 DNA: TGTGCCAGCAGCTTAGTGGCAGGTTATAGCAATCAGCCCCAGCATTTT
clone size: NA; V gene: TRBV5-6; J gene: TRBJ1-3; D gene: NA; CDR3 protein: CASSLNDRSSGNTIYF; CDR3 DNA: TGTGCCAGCAGCTTGAACGACAGGAGCTCTGGAAACACCATATATTTT
clone size: NA; V gene: TRBV19; J gene: TRBJ2-6; D gene: TRBD1; CDR3 protein: CASRAGTGRTGANVLTF; CDR3 DNA: TGTGCCAGTAGGGCCGGGACAGGGCGTACTGGGGCCAACGTCCTGACTTTC